This section outlines one T cell receptor beta chain sequence together with its context. The antigen remains unidentified. This sample was included in a study of vaccination and CD4 T cells after COVID-19. General observations from the study: Spike mono-reactive status applied to 304 of 307 vaccine-specific clones in convalescent patients.

The Oncomine TCR Beta short-read assay was what sequenced the DNA obtained from cultured CD4+ T cells. Using the QIAamp micro DNA kit, genomic DNA was extracted from the CD4+ T cells that had been cultured. TCRdb processed the PCR reads anew with MiXCR; each CDR3 protein has one entry. The sample contains some 10,000 distinct CDR3 sequences, about 55% of which appear only once. The treatment is: approximately 10-day PBMC culture with coronavirus spike peptide pools or control peptides (ViraFEST assay). The V gene's germline CDR1 is MNHEY and CDR2 SMNVEV (reference sequence). The CDR3 totals 16 residues. V gave up 1 base and J gave up 4 bases, with 16 bases separating them.

What was sequenced was CD4+ T cells from blood, cultured in vitro. This clonotype was obtained from a human donor who had recovered from COVID-19. The V and J genes are TRBV27 and TRBJ1-1; possible D gene TRBD1, 5 bases. In DNA form, the CDR3 reads TGTGCCAGCAGTTTATTGGGGCAGGGTTTGGGCACTGAAGCTTTCTTT. Translating it yields CASSLLGQGLGTEAFF.